This T cell receptor (beta chain) originates from a study of blood T cell repertoires in COVID-19. Data came from immunoSEQ multiplex PCR; TCRdb stores just in-frame clones and leaves some out. Of roughly 120,000 clones in the sample, roughly 90% were seen once. V was trimmed by 4 bases and J by 3 bases, leaving 15 bases between them. The CDR3 consists of 15 residues. Per germline, CDR1 ENHRY and CDR2 SYGVKD. The chain recombines TRBV10-3 with TRBJ1-1; the D gene is possibly TRBD1 (6 bases). The sequencing input was peripheral blood. The source of this sequence is a man aged 45-65 years with COVID-19, enrolled during active disease. The CDR3 DNA reads TGTGCCATCAGTGGGGGGCAGGCTCGGGACACTGAAGCTTTCTTT. Amino acids: CAISGGQARDTEAFF.